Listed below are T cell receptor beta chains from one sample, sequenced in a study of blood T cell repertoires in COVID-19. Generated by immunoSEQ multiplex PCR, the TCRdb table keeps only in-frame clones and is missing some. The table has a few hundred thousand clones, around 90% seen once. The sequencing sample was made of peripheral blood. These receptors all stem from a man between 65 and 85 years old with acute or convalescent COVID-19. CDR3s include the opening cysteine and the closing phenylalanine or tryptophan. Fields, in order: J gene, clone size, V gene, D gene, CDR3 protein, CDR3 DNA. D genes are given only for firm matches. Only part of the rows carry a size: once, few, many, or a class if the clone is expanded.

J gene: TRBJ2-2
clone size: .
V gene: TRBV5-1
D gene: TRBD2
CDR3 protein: CASSSKTSNAGELFF
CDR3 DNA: TGCGCCAGCAGCAGCAAGACTAGCAATGCCGGGGAGCTGTTTTTT

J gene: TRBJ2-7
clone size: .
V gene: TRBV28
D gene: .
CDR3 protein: CASKLRAVASEQYF
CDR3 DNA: TGTGCCAGCAAACTGCGGGCGGTGGCCTCCGAGCAGTACTTC

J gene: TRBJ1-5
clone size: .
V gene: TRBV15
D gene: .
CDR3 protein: CATSRRGESQPQHF
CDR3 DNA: TGTGCCACCAGCAGACGGGGGGAGAGTCAGCCCCAGCATTTT

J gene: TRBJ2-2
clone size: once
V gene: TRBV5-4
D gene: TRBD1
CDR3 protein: CASSPVEGANTGELFF
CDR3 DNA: TGTGCCAGCAGCCCCGTAGAGGGGGCCAACACCGGGGAGCTGTTTTTT

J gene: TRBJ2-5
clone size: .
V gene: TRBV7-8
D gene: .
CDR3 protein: CASSFPGGGRYQETQYF
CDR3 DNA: TGTGCCAGCAGCTTCCCCGGGGGTGGGCGCTACCAAGAGACCCAGTACTTC

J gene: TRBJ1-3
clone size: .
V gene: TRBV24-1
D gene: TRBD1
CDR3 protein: CATSEETGAGNTIYF
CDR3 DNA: TGTGCCACCAGTGAAGAGACAGGGGCTGGAAACACCATATATTTT

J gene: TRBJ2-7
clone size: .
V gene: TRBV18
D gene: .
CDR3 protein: CASSPRRASWNEQYF
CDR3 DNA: TGTGCCAGCTCACCGCGGAGGGCCTCTTGGAACGAGCAGTACTTC

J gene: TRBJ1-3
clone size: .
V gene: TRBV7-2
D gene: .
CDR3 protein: CASSLAPGGAGNTIYF
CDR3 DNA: TGTGCCAGCAGCTTAGCGCCCGGGGGGGCTGGAAACACCATATATTTT

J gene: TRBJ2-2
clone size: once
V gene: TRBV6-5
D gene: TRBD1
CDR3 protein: CASSLTGDTGELFF
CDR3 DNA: TGTGCCAGCAGTCTTACAGGGGACACCGGGGAGCTGTTTTTT

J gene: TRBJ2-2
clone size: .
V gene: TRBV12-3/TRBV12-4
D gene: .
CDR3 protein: CASSYRETGELFF
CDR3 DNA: TGTGCCAGCAGTTACAGGGAAACCGGGGAGCTGTTTTTT

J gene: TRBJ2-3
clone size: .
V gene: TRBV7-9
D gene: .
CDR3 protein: CASSPGQPGTDTQYF
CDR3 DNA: TGTGCCAGCAGCCCAGGACAGCCCGGCACAGATACGCAGTATTTT

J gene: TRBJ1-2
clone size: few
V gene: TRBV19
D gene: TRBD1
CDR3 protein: CASMRTGLVHGYTF
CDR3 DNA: TGTGCCAGTATGAGGACAGGTTTGGTTCATGGCTACACCTTC

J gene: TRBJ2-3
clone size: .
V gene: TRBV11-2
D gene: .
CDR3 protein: CASSALQGSTDTQYF
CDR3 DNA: TGTGCCAGCAGCGCCTTACAGGGTAGCACAGATACGCAGTATTTT

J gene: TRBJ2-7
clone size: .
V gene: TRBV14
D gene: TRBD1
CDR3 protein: CASSQDFTGGYEQYF
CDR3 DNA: TGTGCCAGCAGCCAAGATTTCACAGGGGGCTACGAGCAGTACTTC

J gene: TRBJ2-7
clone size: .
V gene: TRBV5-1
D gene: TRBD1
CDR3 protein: CASSSRQGDGQYF
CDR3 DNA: TGCGCCAGCAGCTCCCGACAGGGAGATGGGCAGTACTTC

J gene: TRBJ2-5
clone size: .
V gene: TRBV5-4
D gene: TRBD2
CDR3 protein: CASSPASGTSPQYF
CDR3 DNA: TGTGCCAGCAGCCCCGCTAGCGGGACGTCGCCCCAGTACTTC

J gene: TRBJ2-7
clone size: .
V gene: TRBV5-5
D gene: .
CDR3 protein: CASSLAFTYEQYF
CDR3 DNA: TGTGCCAGCAGCCTGGCCTTTACCTACGAGCAGTACTTC

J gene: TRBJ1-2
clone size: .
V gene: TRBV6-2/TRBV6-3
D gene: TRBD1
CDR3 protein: CASSYPYGQGEHYGYTF
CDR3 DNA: TGTGCCAGCAGTTACCCATACGGACAGGGGGAGCACTATGGCTACACCTTC

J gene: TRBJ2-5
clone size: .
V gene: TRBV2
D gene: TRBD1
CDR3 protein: CASSSDRAYQETQYF
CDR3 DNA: TGTGCCAGCAGCTCGGACAGGGCGTACCAAGAGACCCAGTACTTC

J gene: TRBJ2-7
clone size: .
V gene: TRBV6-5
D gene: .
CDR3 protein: CASSFGVSYEQYF
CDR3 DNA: TGTGCCAGCAGTTTCGGGGTATCCTACGAGCAGTACTTC

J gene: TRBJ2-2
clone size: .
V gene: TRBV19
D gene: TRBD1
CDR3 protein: CATRGQGAHGGELFF
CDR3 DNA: TGTGCCACCCGGGGGCAGGGGGCGCACGGCGGGGAGCTGTTTTTT

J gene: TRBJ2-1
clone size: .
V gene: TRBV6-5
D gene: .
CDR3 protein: CASSSGYNEQFF
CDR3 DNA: TGTGCCAGCAGTTCAGGATACAATGAGCAGTTCTTC

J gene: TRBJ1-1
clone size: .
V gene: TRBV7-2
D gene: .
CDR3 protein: CASSLRRDTEAFF
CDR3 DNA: TGTGCCAGCAGCTTACGCAGGGACACTGAAGCTTTCTTT

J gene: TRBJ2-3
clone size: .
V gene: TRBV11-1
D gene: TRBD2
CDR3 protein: CASEGRGLDTQYF
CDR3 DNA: TGTGCCAGCGAGGGGAGGGGATTGGATACGCAGTATTTT

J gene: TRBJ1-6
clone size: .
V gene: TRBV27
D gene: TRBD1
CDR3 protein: CASRKPGQGNSPLHF
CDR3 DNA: TGTGCCAGCAGAAAACCGGGACAGGGGAACTCACCCCTCCACTTT

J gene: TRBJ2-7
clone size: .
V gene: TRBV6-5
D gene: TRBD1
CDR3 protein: CASSRSDRGSYEQYF
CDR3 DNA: TGTGCCAGCAGCAGATCAGACAGGGGGAGTTACGAGCAGTACTTC

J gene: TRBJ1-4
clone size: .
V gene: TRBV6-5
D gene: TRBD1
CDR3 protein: CASSYGPGQGSEKLFF
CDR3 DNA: TGTGCCAGCAGTTACGGACCGGGACAGGGAAGCGAAAAACTGTTTTTT

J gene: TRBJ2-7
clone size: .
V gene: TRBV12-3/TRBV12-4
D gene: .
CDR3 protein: CASSSIGSYEQYF
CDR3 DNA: TGTGCCAGCAGTTCGATCGGGAGCTACGAGCAGTACTTC

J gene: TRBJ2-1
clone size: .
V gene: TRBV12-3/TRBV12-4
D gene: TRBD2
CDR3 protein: CASSLRTSNEQFF
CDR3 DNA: TGTGCCAGCAGTTTGAGGACTAGCAATGAGCAGTTCTTC

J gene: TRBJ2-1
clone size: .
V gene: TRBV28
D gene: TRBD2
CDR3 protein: CASSWGGGLTGGEQFF
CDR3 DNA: TGTGCCAGCAGTTGGGGCGGGGGGCTCACCGGGGGTGAGCAGTTCTTC

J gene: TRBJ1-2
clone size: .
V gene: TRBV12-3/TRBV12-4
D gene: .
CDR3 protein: CASSLSGAVGYTF
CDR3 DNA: TGTGCCAGCAGTTTATCTGGGGCAGTAGGCTACACCTTC

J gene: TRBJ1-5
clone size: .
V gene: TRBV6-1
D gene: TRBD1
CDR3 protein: CASSEGGGLEAQHF
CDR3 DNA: TGTGCCAGCAGTGAAGGAGGGGGCCTTGAGGCCCAGCATTTT

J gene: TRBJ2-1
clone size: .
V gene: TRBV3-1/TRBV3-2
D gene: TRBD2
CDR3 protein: CASSQGGRFTNEQFF
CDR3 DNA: TGTGCCAGCAGCCAAGGCGGGAGGTTTACCAATGAGCAGTTCTTC

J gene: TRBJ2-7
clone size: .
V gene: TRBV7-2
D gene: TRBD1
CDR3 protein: CASSRQGSYEQYF
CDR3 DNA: TGTGCCAGCAGCCGACAGGGGTCCTACGAGCAGTACTTC

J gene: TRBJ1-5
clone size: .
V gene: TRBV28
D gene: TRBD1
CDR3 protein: CASSTDRGYSNQPQHF
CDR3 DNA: TGTGCCAGCAGTACCGACAGGGGTTATAGCAATCAGCCCCAGCATTTT

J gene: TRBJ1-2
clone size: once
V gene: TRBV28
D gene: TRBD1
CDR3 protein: CASSLGTANYGYTF
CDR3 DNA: TGTGCCAGCAGCCTCGGGACAGCCAACTATGGCTACACCTTC

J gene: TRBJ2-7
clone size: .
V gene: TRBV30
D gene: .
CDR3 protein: CAWSRQGLYEQYF
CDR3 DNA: TGTGCCTGGAGCCGGCAGGGGCTCTACGAGCAGTACTTC

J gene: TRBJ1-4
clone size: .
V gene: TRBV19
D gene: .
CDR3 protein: CASRGGARLFF
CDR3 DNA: TGTGCCAGTCGTGGAGGGGCTCGACTGTTTTTT

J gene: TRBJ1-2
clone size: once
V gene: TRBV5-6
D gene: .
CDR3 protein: CASSSTGFEGYTF
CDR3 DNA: TGTGCCAGCAGCTCTACAGGCTTTGAAGGCTACACCTTC

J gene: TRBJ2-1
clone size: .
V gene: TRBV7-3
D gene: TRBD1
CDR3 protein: CASSSATGVEQFF
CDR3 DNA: TGTGCCAGCAGCTCAGCGACAGGGGTTGAGCAGTTCTTC

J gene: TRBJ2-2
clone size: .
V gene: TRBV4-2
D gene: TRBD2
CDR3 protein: CASSQDAGAGGLLGELFF
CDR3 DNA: TGTGCCAGCAGCCAAGATGCCGGGGCGGGAGGGTTGCTCGGGGAGCTGTTTTTT

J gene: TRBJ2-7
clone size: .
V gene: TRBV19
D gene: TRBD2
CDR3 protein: CASSQGFGREQYF
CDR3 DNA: TGTGCCAGTAGTCAAGGGTTCGGGAGGGAGCAGTACTTC

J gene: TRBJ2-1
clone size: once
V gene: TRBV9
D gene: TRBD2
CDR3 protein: CASSVDGLAGVKQFF
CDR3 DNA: TGTGCCAGCAGCGTCGACGGACTAGCGGGAGTTAAGCAGTTCTTC

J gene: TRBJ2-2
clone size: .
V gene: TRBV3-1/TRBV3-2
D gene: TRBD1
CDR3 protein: CASSQVPTTGMGTGELFF
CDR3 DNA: TGTGCCAGCAGCCAAGTCCCTACGACAGGGATGGGGACCGGGGAGCTGTTTTTT